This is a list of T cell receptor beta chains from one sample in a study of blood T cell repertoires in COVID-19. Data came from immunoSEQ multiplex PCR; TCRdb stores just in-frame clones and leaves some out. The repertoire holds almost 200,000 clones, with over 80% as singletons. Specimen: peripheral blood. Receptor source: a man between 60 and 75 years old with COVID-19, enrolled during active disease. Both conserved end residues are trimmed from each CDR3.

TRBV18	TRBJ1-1	ASSLEAAVVGAF
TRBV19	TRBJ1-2	ASSGAGNYGYT
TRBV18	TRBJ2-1	ASSPRSSSGMGNEQF
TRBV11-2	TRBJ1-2	ASTQGGGGYT
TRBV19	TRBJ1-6	ASRSQGKNNSPLH
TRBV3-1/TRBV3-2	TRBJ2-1	ASSPPGNNEQF
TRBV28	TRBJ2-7	ASSFFEASGRARTYEQY
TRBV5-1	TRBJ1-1	ASSSKPADTEAF
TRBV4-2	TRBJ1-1	ASSQGDSTNTEAF
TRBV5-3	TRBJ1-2	ARIPRGDYGYT
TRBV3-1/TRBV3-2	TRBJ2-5	ASSKGRTSGETQY
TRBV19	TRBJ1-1	ASSTDRANTEAF
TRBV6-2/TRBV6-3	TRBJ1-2	ASSSPGGGNYGYT
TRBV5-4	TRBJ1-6	ASSSRDRARGSPLH
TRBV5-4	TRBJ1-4	ASSLDPGEKLF
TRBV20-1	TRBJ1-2	SATVGYGYT
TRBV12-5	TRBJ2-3	ASELVSGGTLGTQY
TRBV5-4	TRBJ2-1	ASSLELAGYNEQF
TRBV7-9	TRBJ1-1	ASSLGTGREAF
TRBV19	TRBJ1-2	ASSMTQTGGRKSYT
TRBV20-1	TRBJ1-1	SAPRNTEAF
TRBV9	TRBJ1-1	ASSVVAGSEAF
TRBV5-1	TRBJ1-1	ASSLTVGNTEAF
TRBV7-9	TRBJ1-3	ASSSDRTPGNTIY
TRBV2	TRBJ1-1	ASQTGTGNTEAF
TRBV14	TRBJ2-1	ASSPRRSSYNEQF
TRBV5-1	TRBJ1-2	ASSLDRLEEGYT
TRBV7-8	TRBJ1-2	ASSLVVVSAGTNYGYT
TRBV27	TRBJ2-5	ASSISRLAGETQY
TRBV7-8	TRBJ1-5	ASSLSTGGNQPQH
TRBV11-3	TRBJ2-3	ASSPGQATDTQY
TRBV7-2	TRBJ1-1	ASSLDLVRAF
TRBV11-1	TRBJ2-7	ASSLQREYYEQY
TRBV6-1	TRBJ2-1	ASSEQTSGSSNEQF
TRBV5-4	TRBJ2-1	ASSAKGRGATYNEQF
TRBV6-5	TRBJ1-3	ASRPPRSDGNTIY